This T cell receptor (beta chain) is from a study of graft-versus-host responses after intestinal transplantation. Study-level information: Following induction with anti-thymocyte globulin, all recipients were given tacrolimus and steroids for 2 to 4 years.

Sequencing was performed with immunoSEQ multiplex PCR; in TCRdb, only in-frame clones are kept and a portion is missing. The sample yields 37,000 or so clones, roughly 90% seen once. On this clone itself: Its antigen remains unidentified.

Study conclusions and caveats: Some GvH clones were seen earlier in gut or blood, suggesting intestinal origin.

Processing of graft tissue released intraepithelial and lamina propria lymphocytes. This sequence was found in a human patient who received an intestinal transplant, so some T cells may come from the graft donor. The sequences come from ileum tissue, collected 200 to 210 days after intestinal transplant.

In nucleotides, the CDR3 is TGTGCCAGTAGTCGTTATAGCGGGGCAAATACAATAGACTCTTACGAGCAGTACTTC. It yields the protein CASSRYSGANTIDSYEQYF. The rearrangement links TRBV19 to TRBJ2-7; TRBD2 agrees at 8 bases. V dropped 5 bases and J dropped 4; count of bases not matched to a gene: 22. The CDR3 has 19 amino acids. Germline V gives CDR1 LNHDA, CDR2 SQIVND (reference sequence). The whole variable domain, filled in from reference TRBV19 and TRBJ2-7, reads DGGITQSPKYLFRKEGQNVTLSCEQNLNHDAMYWYRQDPGQGLRLIYYSQIVNDFQKGDIAEGYSVSREKKESFPLTVTSAQKNPTAFYLCASSRYSGANTIDSYEQYFGPGTRLTVT.